The clone carrying this T cell receptor beta chain was detected many times. The data were taken from a study of Graves' ophthalmopathy and Graves' hyperthyroidism. For the study at large: Prior to any treatment, peripheral blood was collected at the time of initial diagnosis.

The stable label applied to hyperthyroidism with no ophthalmopathy within 18 months of follow-up. Amplifying from RNA transcripts, the study obtained TCR beta CDR3 regions. Scientists carried out first-round RT-PCR using HTBI primers and then a second-round multiplex PCR. In TCRdb, the multiplex PCR reads were re-called with MiXCR into one record per CDR3 protein. The profile shows approximately 410,000 distinct CDR3 sequences, roughly 15% of them singletons. Trimming pared 0 bases from V and 11 bases from J, leaving 20 bases between. Germline V gives CDR1 DFQATT, CDR2 SNEGSKA (reference sequence). The CDR3 is 16 residues long.

The sequence was collected from a young woman with stable Graves' hyperthyroidism. The chain couples TRBV20-1 to TRBJ1-6, with a possible D match to TRBD1 (5 bases). Sequencing was performed on peripheral blood. For the CDR3, the DNA is TGCAGTGCTAGAGATCCTAGACAGCACCTCCCGACACCCCTCCACTTT. This codes for CSARDPRQHLPTPLHF.